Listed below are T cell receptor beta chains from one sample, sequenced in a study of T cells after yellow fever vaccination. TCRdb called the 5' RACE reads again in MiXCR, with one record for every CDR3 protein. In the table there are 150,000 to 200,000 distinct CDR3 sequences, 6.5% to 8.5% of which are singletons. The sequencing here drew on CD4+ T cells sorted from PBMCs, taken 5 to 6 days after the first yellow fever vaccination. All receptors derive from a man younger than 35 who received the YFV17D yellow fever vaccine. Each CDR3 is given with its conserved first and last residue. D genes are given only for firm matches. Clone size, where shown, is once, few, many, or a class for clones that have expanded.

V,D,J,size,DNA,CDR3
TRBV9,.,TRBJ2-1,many,TGTGCCAGCAGCGTAGAAGGTGACTCCTACAATGAGCAGTTCTTC,CASSVEGDSYNEQFF
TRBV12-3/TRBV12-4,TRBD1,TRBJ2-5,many,TGTGCCAGCAGTCGAGGGGACAGGGGAAAAGAGACCCAGTACTTC,CASSRGDRGKETQYF
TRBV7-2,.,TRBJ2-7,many,TGTGCCAGCAGAGCCCCAGCTGGCTACGAGCAGTACTTC,CASRAPAGYEQYF
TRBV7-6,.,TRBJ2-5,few,TGTGCCAGCAGCTTAGTATTTTCCGGGGGAGAGACCCAGTACTTC,CASSLVFSGGETQYF
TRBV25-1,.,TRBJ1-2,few,TGTGCCAGCAGTGATTCCCGGAGGGGTTCTGGCTACACCTTC,CASSDSRRGSGYTF
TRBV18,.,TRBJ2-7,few,TGTGCCAGCTCACCAGGGCCGGGAAGCTCCTACGAGCAGTACTTC,CASSPGPGSSYEQYF
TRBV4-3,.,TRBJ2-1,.,TGCGCCAGCAGCCAAGACAGGGCCAGAAACAATGAGCAGTTCTTC,CASSQDRARNNEQFF
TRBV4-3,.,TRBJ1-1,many,TGCGCCAGCAGCCAAGCTGGAGGGAGGATGAACACTGAAGCTTTCTTT,CASSQAGGRMNTEAFF
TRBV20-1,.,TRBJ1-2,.,TGCAGTGCTAGCGAGGGGTTGGACTATGGCTACACCTTC,CSASEGLDYGYTF
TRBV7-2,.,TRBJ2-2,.,TGTGCCAGCCCCCTGGTTCCGGGGTCGAACACCGGGGAGCTGTTTTTT,CASPLVPGSNTGELFF
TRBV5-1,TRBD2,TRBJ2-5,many,TGCGCCAGCAGTTGGGCGAGCGGGGGAGGGACCCAGTACTTC,CASSWASGGGTQYF
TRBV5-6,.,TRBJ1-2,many,TGTGCCAGCAGCATCAACTATGGCTACACCTTC,CASSINYGYTF
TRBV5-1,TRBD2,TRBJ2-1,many,TGCGCCAGCAGCTCCTTGCGGGGGGGGGTATACAATGAGCAGTTCTTC,CASSSLRGGVYNEQFF
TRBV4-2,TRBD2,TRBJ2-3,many,TGTGCCAGCAGCCCTACCGGGACTAGCCTCACAGATACGCAGTATTTT,CASSPTGTSLTDTQYF
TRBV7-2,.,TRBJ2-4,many,TGTGCCAGCAGCTCCCAAGGGACGCTAGCCAAAAACATTCAGTACTTC,CASSSQGTLAKNIQYF
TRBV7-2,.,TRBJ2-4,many,TGTGCCAGCAGGACAGGAGCCAAAAACATTCAGTACTTC,CASRTGAKNIQYF
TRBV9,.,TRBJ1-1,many,TGTGCCAGCAGCGAACATTCGGACAGCAACACTGAAGCTTTCTTT,CASSEHSDSNTEAFF
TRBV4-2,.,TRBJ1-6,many,TGTGCCAGCAGCCAAGATCCGGGTCAGAATTCACCCCTCCACTTT,CASSQDPGQNSPLHF
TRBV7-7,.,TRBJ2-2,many,TGTGCTAGCAGCGCTGGAGGGTTTACCGGGGAGCTGTTTTTT,CASSAGGFTGELFF
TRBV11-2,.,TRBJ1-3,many,TGTGCCAGCAGCTTAGATCCCCTCGGACGTCGAAGCTCTGGAAACACCATATATTTT,CASSLDPLGRRSSGNTIYF
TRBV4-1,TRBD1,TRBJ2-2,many,TGCGCCAGCAGCCAGGTCCCGGGACAGCTCACAGACACCGGGGAGCTGTTTTTT,CASSQVPGQLTDTGELFF
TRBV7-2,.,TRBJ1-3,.,TGTGCCAGCAGCTTGTATAGCTCTGGAAACACCATATATTTT,CASSLYSSGNTIYF
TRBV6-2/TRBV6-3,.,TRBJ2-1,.,TGTGCCAGCATCCCCCCTGGGGCCGGCTACAATGAGCAGTTCTTC,CASIPPGAGYNEQFF
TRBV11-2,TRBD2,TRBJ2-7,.,TGTGCCAGCAGCTCCAATAGGGGATCCGGGAGGACCTACGAGCAGTACTTC,CASSSNRGSGRTYEQYF
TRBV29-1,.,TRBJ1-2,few,TGCAGCGTTGGAGGGACACGGCTTTCTGGCTACACCTTC,CSVGGTRLSGYTF
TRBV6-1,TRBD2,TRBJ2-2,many,TGTGCCAGCTTACGGGGGGGCCCGCACACCGGGGAGCTGTTTTTT,CASLRGGPHTGELFF
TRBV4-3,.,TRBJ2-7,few,TGCGCCAGCAGCCAAGATAATTTCGGGGGCTTTGCTCCGTTCGAGCAGTACTTC,CASSQDNFGGFAPFEQYF
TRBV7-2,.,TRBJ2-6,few,TGTGCCAGCACTCGCCCCTCGGGGGCCAACGTCCTGACTTTC,CASTRPSGANVLTF
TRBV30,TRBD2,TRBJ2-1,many,TGTGCCTGGGAACATAAGGGACTAGCGGGGGGGCCTCAGTTCTTC,CAWEHKGLAGGPQFF
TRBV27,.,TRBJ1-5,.,TGTGCCAGCAGTCTGTACAGGGATCAGCCCCAGCATTTT,CASSLYRDQPQHF
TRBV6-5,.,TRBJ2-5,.,TGTGCCAGCAGTTACGATAATAGCGAGACCCAGTACTTC,CASSYDNSETQYF
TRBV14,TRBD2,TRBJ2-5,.,TGTGCCAGCAGCCATTTCCAGCGGGGCCTCCAAGAGACCCAGTACTTC,CASSHFQRGLQETQYF
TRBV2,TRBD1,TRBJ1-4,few,TGTGCCAGCACTGACAGGGATAGGGAAAAACTGTTTTTT,CASTDRDREKLFF
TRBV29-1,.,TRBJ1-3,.,TGCAGCGTGGGGCAGCTTGGAAACACCATATATTTT,CSVGQLGNTIYF
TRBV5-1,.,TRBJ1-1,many,TGCGCCAGCCGGGATATGACTGAAGCTTTCTTT,CASRDMTEAFF
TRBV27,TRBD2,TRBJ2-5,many,TGTGCCAGCAGTATTATCACTAGCGGGGGGTCGCTACGAGAGACCCAGTACTTC,CASSIITSGGSLRETQYF
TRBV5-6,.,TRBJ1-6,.,TGTGCCAGCACCTCTTCCCATGGTTCACCCCTCCACTTT,CASTSSHGSPLHF
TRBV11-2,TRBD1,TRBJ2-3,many,TGTGCCAGCAGCCCACAGGGGGATACGCAGTATTTT,CASSPQGDTQYF
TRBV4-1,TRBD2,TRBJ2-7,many,TGCGCCAGCAGCCAAGATATCACTAGCGGGGGTGTAGTGTACGAGCAGTACTTC,CASSQDITSGGVVYEQYF
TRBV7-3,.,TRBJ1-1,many,TGTGCCAGCAGCTTAGGGGGCGGCTCCTCCATGAACACTGAAGCTTTCTTT,CASSLGGGSSMNTEAFF
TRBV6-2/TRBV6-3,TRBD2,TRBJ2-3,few,TGTGCCAGCAGTCCCGGGACTAGCGTCGTCACAGATACGCAGTATTTT,CASSPGTSVVTDTQYF
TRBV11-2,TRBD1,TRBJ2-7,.,TGTGCCAGCAGCTCGACAGGGAAAAACTACGAGCAGTACTTC,CASSSTGKNYEQYF
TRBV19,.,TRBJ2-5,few,TGTGCCAGTAGTATCTCCCCCCAAGAGACCCAGTACTTC,CASSISPQETQYF
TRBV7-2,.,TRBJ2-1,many,TGTGCCAGCAGCTTGTCCAGGATCAATGAGCAGTTCTTC,CASSLSRINEQFF
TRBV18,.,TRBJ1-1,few,TGTGCCAGCTCACAGGGCGCAGCACGACTGGACACTGAAGCTTTCTTT,CASSQGAARLDTEAFF